One T cell receptor (beta chain) is described in this entry. Its antigen is currently unknown. TCRdb recomputed calls from the 5' RACE reads with MiXCR, one row per CDR3 protein. Of hundreds of thousands of distinct CDR3 sequences listed, around 20% were seen once; the top ten hold around 3.2%. These data come from a study of CD8 T cells in ankylosing spondylitis. Study results and limitations: One TCR beta motif, made up of 7 or 8 highly homologous variants, appeared characteristic of ankylosing spondylitis blood.

The length of the CDR3 is 15 residues. Between the trimmed V and J ends, which lost 3 bases and 1 base, there was a span of 16 bases. CDR1 is DFQATT and CDR2 is SNEGSKA in the germline V gene (reference sequence). The gene calls are TRBV20-1 and TRBJ2-7; D unclear. The clonotype comes from a female donor with ankylosing spondylitis or in good health (not recorded which). Sequencing input: blood, either unsorted or a sorted T cell fraction (not recorded which). The CDR3 is CSASLLQRPSYEQYF. CDR3 coding DNA: TGCAGTGCTAGCCTCCTTCAGCGCCCTTCCTACGAGCAGTACTTC.